This passage covers 28 T cell receptor beta chains from one sample sequenced in a study of shared clonotypes between healthy human individuals. Terminally differentiated effector memory CD45RA+ cells were left out of the naive CD8 fraction, which was CD45RO-negative and positively selected for CCR7. The data were produced by immunoSEQ multiplex PCR, yet TCRdb's version contains in-frame clones alone and is incomplete. The sample lists roughly 2 million clones; over 85% were seen once. The sequencing sample was made of naive CD8+ T cells sorted from blood. These receptors came from a man younger than 35 in good health.

The V gene is TRBV7-8, the J gene TRBJ2-2, with D perhaps given as TRBD1 or TRBD2 (6 bases each). The length of the CDR3 is 14 residues. Looked up from germline, CDR1 is SGHVS and CDR2 is FQNEAQ. V lost 9 bases to trimming and J lost 3 bases, with 14 bases between them. This chain's CDR3 is CASYYRGDTGELFF. CDR3 nucleotides: TGTGCCAGTTATTATAGGGGGGACACCGGGGAGCTGTTTTTT.

The chain joins TRBV6-5 to TRBJ2-5; D is unclear. V was shortened by 6 bases and J by 3 bases, with 14 bases between the two germline ends. Germline CDR1 reads MNHEY; CDR2 reads SVGAGI. CDR3 length: 14 amino acids. CDR3 region: CASSLTSEEETQYF. The CDR3 nucleotides read TGTGCCAGCAGCCTTACGAGCGAGGAAGAGACCCAGTACTTC.

The genes are TRBV7-8 and TRBJ2-7; D not certain. Trimming shortened V by 3 bases and J by 3 bases, and 6 bases separated the two germline ends. The CDR3 is 12 amino acids. CDR1 and CDR2 from the germline V gene are SGHVS and FQNEAQ. The CDR3 spells CASSFQDYEQYF. DNA for the CDR3: TGTGCCAGCAGCTTCCAGGACTACGAGCAGTACTTC. Full variable domain (remainder filled in from reference TRBV7-8 and TRBJ2-7): GAGVSQSPRYKVAKRGQDVALRCDPISGHVSLFWYQQALGQGPEFLTYFQNEAQLDKSGLPSDRFFAERPEGSVSTLKIQRTQQEDSAVYLCASSFQDYEQYFGPGTRLTVT.

The V call is TRBV11-2, the J call TRBJ2-7, with no clear D. The CDR3 runs 11 residues. Trimming pared 4 bases from V and 4 bases from J, leaving 5 bases between. Germline-derived CDR1 and CDR2 are SGHAT and FQNNGV. The CDR3 DNA reads as TGTGCCAGCAGCTGGGAATACGAGCAGTACTTC. Its protein is CASSWEYEQYF. Drawing the rest from reference TRBV11-2 and TRBJ2-7, the complete variable domain is EAGVAQSPRYKIIEKRQSVAFWCNPISGHATLYWYQQILGQGPKLLIQFQNNGVVDDSQLPKDRFSAERLKGVDSTLKIQPAKLEDSAVYLCASSWEYEQYFGPGTRLTVT.

V gene TRBV4-1 combines with J gene TRBJ2-7, with 8 bases identical to TRBD2. The CDR3 loop spans 16 amino acids. Trimming cost V 4 bases and J 0 bases; bases outside gene matches: 8. The germline V gene encodes CDR1 MGHRA and CDR2 YSYEKL. CDR3: CASSPTSGGNSYEQYF. The CDR3 DNA reads TGCGCCAGCAGCCCTACAAGCGGGGGAAACTCCTACGAGCAGTACTTC.

The chain links TRBV12-5 to TRBJ2-7; D unclear. The length of the CDR3 is 15 residues. V lost 4 bases and J 0 bases, leaving 13 bases between the germline ends. The V gene's germline CDR1 is LGHNT and CDR2 FRNRAP. This chain's CDR3 is CASGYSRASSYEQYF. In DNA form, the CDR3 reads TGTGCTAGTGGTTACAGCCGGGCCAGCTCCTACGAGCAGTACTTC.

V is TRBV27 and J is TRBJ1-2, with 7 bases fitting TRBD1. Per the germline V gene, CDR1 is MNHEY and CDR2 is SMNVEV (reference sequence). The ends lost 6 bases at V and 5 bases at J; junction bases unmatched: 9. This CDR3 contains 14 residues. CDR3 in DNA: TGTGCCAGCAGCGAAAGGACAGGACGGTATGGCTACACCTTC. Protein sequence: CASSERTGRYGYTF.

The gene calls are TRBV10-3 and TRBJ2-2; D is unclear. CDR1 and CDR2 (germline): ENHRY, SYGVKD. V lost 1 base and J lost 5, with 2 bases in between. This CDR3 region has 12 residues. DNA for the CDR3: TGTGCCATCAGTGAGTTAACCGGGGAGCTGTTTTTT. Its translation: CAISELTGELFF.

The chain recombines TRBV4-3 with TRBJ2-7, with D uncertain. Germline CDR1 is LGHNA and CDR2 is YSLEER. Trimming stripped 0 bases from V and 3 bases from J, with 12 bases between. The CDR3 spans 15 residues. The CDR3 nucleotides are TGCGCCAGCAGCCAAGATCTATTGCAAAGCTACGAGCAGTACTTC. It codes for CASSQDLLQSYEQYF.

The rearrangement links TRBV27 to TRBJ2-7; possibly TRBD1 for D (6 bases). The CDR3 extends over 14 amino acids. Germline V CDR1 and CDR2: MNHEY, SMNVEV (reference sequence). V was clipped by 3 bases and J by 2 bases, with 11 bases between them. The DNA for the CDR3 is TGTGCCAGCAGTTTTAACAGGGCTCCCTACGAGCAGTACTTC. Its translation: CASSFNRAPYEQYF.

The chain links TRBV28 to TRBJ2-5; possibly TRBD2 for D (5 bases). Between the trimmed V and J ends, which lost 6 bases and 5 bases, there was a span of 16 bases. The CDR3 is 14 residues long. From germline, CDR1 is MDHEN and CDR2 SYDVKM. CDR3 loop: CASSQTTPRETQYF. CDR3 DNA: TGTGCCAGCAGCCAGACTACCCCCAGGGAGACCCAGTACTTC.

The chain carries TRBV19 and TRBJ1-6, with D tentatively TRBD1 (5 bases). The CDR3 spans 14 residues. V lost 1 base to trimming and J lost 5 bases, with 6 bases between them. Germline CDR1 reads LNHDA; CDR2 reads SQIVND (reference sequence). CDR3 sequence reads: CASSIGQNNSPLHF. CDR3 nucleotides: TGTGCCAGTAGTATAGGACAGAATAATTCACCCCTCCACTTT.

The chain uses TRBV9 and TRBJ2-1; D is ambiguous. Between the trimmed V and J ends, which lost 1 base and 6 bases, there was a span of 14 bases. Germline V gene data show CDR1 as SGDLS and CDR2 as YYNGEE. The length of the CDR3 is 15 residues. The CDR3 DNA sequence: TGTGCCAGCAGCGTATCCCCCTCCCTTGTCAATGAGCAGTTCTTC. This encodes CASSVSPSLVNEQFF.

The rearrangement links TRBV6-1 to TRBJ2-7, with a tentative D call TRBD1 (6 bases). CDR1 and CDR2 (germline): MNHNS, SASEGT. The length of the CDR3 is 16 residues. V was pared by 3 bases and J by 3 bases, with 18 bases between. The CDR3 DNA is TGTGCCAGCAGTGAGGTATTAGGCCAGGGGCTCTACGAGCAGTACTTC. This translates into CASSEVLGQGLYEQYF.

CDR3 in amino acids: CASSQDLAGGVQETQYF. In DNA form, the CDR3 reads TGCGCCAGCAGCCAAGATCTGGCGGGCGGGGTTCAAGAGACCCAGTACTTC. This sequence joins TRBV4-3 and TRBJ2-5; possibly TRBD2 for D (6 bases). This CDR3 spans 17 amino acids. The ends were cut back, 0 bases at V and 2 bases at J, with 16 bases in the middle. CDR1 LGHNA and CDR2 YSLEER come from the germline V gene.

This chain connects TRBV2 to TRBJ1-5; D gene uncertain. V lost 0 bases, J lost 0 bases, and 12 bases lay in between. Germline-derived CDR1 and CDR2 are SNHLY and FYNNEI. There are 17 residues in the CDR3. CDR3 region: CASSEASSAYSNQPQHF. The CDR3, as DNA: TGTGCCAGCAGTGAAGCCTCGTCGGCTTATAGCAATCAGCCCCAGCATTTT.

The chain uses TRBV4-3 and TRBJ1-4; D remains unclear. CDR1 LGHNA and CDR2 YSLEER come from the germline V gene. The CDR3 is 16 amino acids. V was pared by 2 bases and J by 0 bases, with 10 bases between. The CDR3 region has the DNA TGCGCCAGCAGCCAACTGACGGATGCAACTAATGAAAAACTGTTTTTT. Translated, it gives CASSQLTDATNEKLFF.

Only one count was recorded for this clone. J is TRBJ1-1 and V is TRBV25-1; D ambiguous. The germline gives CDR1 MGHDK, CDR2 SYGVNS. This CDR3 has 13 residues. V gave up 4 bases and J gave up 2 bases, with 8 bases separating them. The CDR3 region is CASSAGANTEAFF. The CDR3 DNA sequence: TGTGCCAGCAGTGCGGGAGCAAACACTGAAGCTTTCTTT.

The chain links TRBV18 to TRBJ2-3, with D possibly being TRBD1 (5 bases). The V end lost 1 base, the J end lost 3 bases, and 14 bases lay between the germline ends. Germline V gene lookup returns CDR1 KGHSH and CDR2 LQKENI. There are 16 residues in the CDR3. In nucleotides, the CDR3 is TGTGCCAGCTCACCACGTGAAGGGGTGGATACAGATACGCAGTATTTT. Residues: CASSPREGVDTDTQYF.

This chain connects TRBV28 to TRBJ2-3; D is ambiguous. Germline CDR1 reads MDHEN; CDR2 reads SYDVKM. The CDR3 consists of 15 residues. Trimming stripped 3 bases from V and 2 bases from J, with 12 bases between. The CDR3 sequence is CASSFSEPITDTQYF. CDR3 DNA sequence: TGTGCCAGCAGTTTTAGTGAACCGATCACAGATACGCAGTATTTT.

This clone has only one observation. The CDR3 sequence is CASSLEFGGNTIYF. The CDR3 nucleotides are TGTGCCAGCAGCTTGGAATTCGGTGGAAACACCATATATTTT. V and J are TRBV5-4 and TRBJ1-3; D is unclear. The CDR3 is 14 amino acids. The V end lost 0 bases, the J end lost 3 bases, and 7 bases lay between the germline ends. Germline CDR1 and CDR2: SGHNT and YYREEE (reference sequence).

This chain connects TRBV28 to TRBJ1-2; D might be TRBD1 (5 bases). Trimming took 4 bases from V and 3 from J, leaving 15 bases between them. This CDR3 spans 15 amino acids. Germline CDR1 reads MDHEN; CDR2 reads SYDVKM. The CDR3 loop is CASSYGAELHYGYTF. Here the CDR3 DNA reads TGTGCCAGCAGTTACGGGGCGGAGTTGCACTATGGCTACACCTTC.

The chain couples TRBV7-2 to TRBJ2-1, with D perhaps matching TRBD1 (6 bases). CDR3 size: 14 residues. With 1 base removed from V and 6 bases from J, the gap between germline ends came to 10 bases. The V gene's germline CDR1 is SGHTA and CDR2 FQGNSA. In DNA, the CDR3 is TGTGCCAGCAGCTTAGTCCTAGGGGGCAATGAGCAGTTCTTC. It translates to CASSLVLGGNEQFF.

The V call is TRBV6-5, the J call TRBJ1-1; unclear D gene. The V and J ends lost 2 bases and 4 bases respectively, with 11 bases between them. CDR1 is MNHEY, CDR2 SVGAGI, per germline. This CDR3 comprises 14 residues. CDR3 sequence reads: CASSYGGEVTEAFF. The DNA of the CDR3 is TGTGCCAGCAGTTACGGCGGGGAGGTCACTGAAGCTTTCTTT.

J is TRBJ1-6 and V is TRBV6-6; the D gene is possibly TRBD1 (6 bases). Trimming took 10 bases from V and 3 from J, leaving 16 bases between them. The germline V gene has CDR1 MNHNY and CDR2 SVGAGI (reference sequence). The CDR3 is 15 amino acids. CDR3 bases: TGTGCCACCCTAGGTGGGACAAGCTATAATTCACCCCTCCACTTT. Translation gives CATLGGTSYNSPLHF.

Regarding this clone: This CDR3 is also generated by other DNA sequences in the sample. This chain joins TRBV27 and TRBJ2-7, with a weak D call TRBD1 (5 bases). The V end was cut by 6 bases, the J end by 0 bases, with 12 bases between. The CDR3 totals 14 residues. Germline lookup yields CDR1 MNHEY and CDR2 SMNVEV (reference sequence). The DNA of the CDR3 is TGTGCCAGCAGCCTAGGGGATAGCTCCTACGAGCAGTACTTC. Translation gives CASSLGDSSYEQYF.

The chain uses TRBV19 and TRBJ2-7; no firm D call. The CDR3 is 13 residues long. Per the germline V gene, CDR1 is LNHDA and CDR2 is SQIVND (reference sequence). V lost 0 bases and J lost 3, with 6 bases in between. CDR3 protein: CASSIDGFYEQYF. The CDR3 DNA reads as TGTGCCAGTAGTATAGATGGGTTCTACGAGCAGTACTTC.

The rearrangement uses TRBV30 and TRBJ2-1; 9 positions match TRBD1. Germline CDR1 is GTSNPN and CDR2 is SVGIG (reference sequence). V lost 0 bases to trimming and J lost 6 bases; unmatched junction nucleotides: 6. The CDR3 extends over 15 amino acids. The CDR3 loop is CAWSVGTGTSNEQFF. As DNA, the CDR3 is TGTGCCTGGAGTGTAGGGACAGGGACATCCAATGAGCAGTTCTTC. Combining the CDR3 with reference TRBV30 and TRBJ2-1 gives the whole variable domain SQTIHQWPATLVQPVGSPLSLECTVEGTSNPNLYWYRQAAGRGLQLLFYSVGIGQISSEVPQNLSASRPQDRQFILSSKKLLLSDSGFYLCAWSVGTGTSNEQFFGPGTRLTVL.